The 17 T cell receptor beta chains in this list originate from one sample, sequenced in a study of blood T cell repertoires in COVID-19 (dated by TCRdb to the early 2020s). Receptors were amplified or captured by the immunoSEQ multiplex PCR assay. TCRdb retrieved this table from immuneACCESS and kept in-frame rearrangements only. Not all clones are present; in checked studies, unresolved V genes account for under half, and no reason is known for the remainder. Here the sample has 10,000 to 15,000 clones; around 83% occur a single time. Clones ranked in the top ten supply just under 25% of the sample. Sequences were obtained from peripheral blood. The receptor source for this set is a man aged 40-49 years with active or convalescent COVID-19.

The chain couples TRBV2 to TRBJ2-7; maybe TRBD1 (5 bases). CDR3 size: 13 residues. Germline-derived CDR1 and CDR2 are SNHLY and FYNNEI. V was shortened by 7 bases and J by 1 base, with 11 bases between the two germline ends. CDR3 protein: CASNGRESYEQYF. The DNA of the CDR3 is TGTGCCAGCAATGGCAGGGAATCCTACGAGCAGTACTTC.

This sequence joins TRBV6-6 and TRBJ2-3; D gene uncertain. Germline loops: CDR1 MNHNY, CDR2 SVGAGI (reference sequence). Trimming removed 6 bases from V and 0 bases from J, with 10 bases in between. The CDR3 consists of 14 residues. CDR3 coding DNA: TGTGCCAGCAGGCACAACCCTAGCACAGATACGCAGTATTTT. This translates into CASRHNPSTDTQYF.

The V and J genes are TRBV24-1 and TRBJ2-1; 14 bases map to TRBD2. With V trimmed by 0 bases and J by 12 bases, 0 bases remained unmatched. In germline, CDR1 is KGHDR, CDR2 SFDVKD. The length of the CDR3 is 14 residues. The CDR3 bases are TGTGCCACCAGTGATTTGGGGACTAGCGGGGGGCAGTTCTTC. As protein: CATSDLGTSGGQFF.

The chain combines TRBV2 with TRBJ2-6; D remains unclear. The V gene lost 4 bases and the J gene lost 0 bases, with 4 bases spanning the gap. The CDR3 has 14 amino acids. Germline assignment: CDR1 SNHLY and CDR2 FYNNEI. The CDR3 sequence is CASSGSSGANVLTF. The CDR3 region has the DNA TGTGCCAGCAGTGGGAGCTCTGGGGCCAACGTCCTGACTTTC.

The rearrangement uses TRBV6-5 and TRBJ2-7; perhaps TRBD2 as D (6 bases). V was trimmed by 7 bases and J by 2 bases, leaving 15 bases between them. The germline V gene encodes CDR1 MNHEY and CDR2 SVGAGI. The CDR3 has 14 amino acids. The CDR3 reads CASNPGGAAYEQYF. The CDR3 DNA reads TGTGCCAGCAACCCCGGAGGGGCAGCCTACGAGCAGTACTTC.

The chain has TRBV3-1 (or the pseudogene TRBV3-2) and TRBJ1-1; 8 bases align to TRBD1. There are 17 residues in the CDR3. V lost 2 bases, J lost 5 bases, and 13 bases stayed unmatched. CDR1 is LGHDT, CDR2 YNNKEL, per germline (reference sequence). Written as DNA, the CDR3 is TGTGCCAGCAGCCAACCTGGCAGGGGGCCCGGGGGAACTGAAGCTTTCTTT. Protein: CASSQPGRGPGGTEAFF.

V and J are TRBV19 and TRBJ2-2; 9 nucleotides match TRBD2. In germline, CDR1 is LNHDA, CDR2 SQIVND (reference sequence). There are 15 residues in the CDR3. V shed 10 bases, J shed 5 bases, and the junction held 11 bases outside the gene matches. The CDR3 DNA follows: TGTGCCACCAGCCGGGCGGGGGGGCGGACCGGGGAGCTGTTTTTT. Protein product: CATSRAGGRTGELFF.

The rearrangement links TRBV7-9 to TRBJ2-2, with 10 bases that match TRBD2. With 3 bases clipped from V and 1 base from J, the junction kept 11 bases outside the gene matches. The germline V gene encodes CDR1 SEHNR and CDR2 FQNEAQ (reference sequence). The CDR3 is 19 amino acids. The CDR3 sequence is CASSFPWRGTSENTGELFF. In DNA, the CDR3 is TGTGCCAGCAGCTTTCCTTGGAGGGGGACTAGCGAGAACACCGGGGAGCTGTTTTTT.

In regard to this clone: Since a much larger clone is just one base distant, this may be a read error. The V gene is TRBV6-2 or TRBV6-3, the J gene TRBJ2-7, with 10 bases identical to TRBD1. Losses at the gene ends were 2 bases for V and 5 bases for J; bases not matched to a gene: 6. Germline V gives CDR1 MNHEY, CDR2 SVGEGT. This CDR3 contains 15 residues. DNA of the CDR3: TGTGCCAGCAGTTACAGGGACAGGGGCTTCGACGAGCAGTACTTC. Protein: CASSYRDRGFDEQYF.

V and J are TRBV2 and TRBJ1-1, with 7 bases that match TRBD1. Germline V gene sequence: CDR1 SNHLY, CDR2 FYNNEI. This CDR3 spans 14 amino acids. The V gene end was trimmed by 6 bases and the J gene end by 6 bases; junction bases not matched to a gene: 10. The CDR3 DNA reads TGTGCCAGCAGGTCACAGGGGAGTGTCCCTGAAGCTTTCTTT. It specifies CASRSQGSVPEAFF.

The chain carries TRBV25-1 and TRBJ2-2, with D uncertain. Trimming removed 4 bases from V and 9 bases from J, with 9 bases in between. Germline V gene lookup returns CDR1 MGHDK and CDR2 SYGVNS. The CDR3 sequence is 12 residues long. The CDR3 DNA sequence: TGTGCCAGCAGTGCGGTAACGAGGGAGCTGTTTTTT. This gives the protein CASSAVTRELFF.

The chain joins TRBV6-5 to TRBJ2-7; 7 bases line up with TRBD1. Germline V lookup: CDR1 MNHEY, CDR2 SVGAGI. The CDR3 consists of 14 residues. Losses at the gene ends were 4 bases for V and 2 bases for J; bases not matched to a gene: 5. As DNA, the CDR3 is TGTGCCAGCAGTTCCGGGACAGTACCCTACGAGCAGTACTTC. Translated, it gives CASSSGTVPYEQYF.

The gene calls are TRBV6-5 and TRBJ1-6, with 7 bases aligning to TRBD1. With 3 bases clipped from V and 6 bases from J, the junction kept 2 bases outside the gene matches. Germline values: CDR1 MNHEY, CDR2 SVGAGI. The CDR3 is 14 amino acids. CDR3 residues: CASSYQGVNSPLHF. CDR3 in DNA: TGTGCCAGCAGTTATCAGGGGGTTAATTCACCCCTCCACTTT.

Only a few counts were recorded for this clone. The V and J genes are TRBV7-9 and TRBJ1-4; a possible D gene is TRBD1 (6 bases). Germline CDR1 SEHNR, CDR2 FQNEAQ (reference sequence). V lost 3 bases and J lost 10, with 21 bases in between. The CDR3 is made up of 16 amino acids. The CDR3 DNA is TGTGCCAGCAGCTTGATCGGACAGTTCTTTGGAGGAAAACTGTTTTTT. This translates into CASSLIGQFFGGKLFF.

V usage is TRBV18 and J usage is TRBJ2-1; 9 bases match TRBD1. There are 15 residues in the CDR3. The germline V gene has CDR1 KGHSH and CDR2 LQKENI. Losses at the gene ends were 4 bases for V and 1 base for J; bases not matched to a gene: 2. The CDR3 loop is CASSRQGGSYNEQFF. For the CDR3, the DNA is TGTGCCAGCTCACGACAGGGGGGTTCCTACAATGAGCAGTTCTTC.

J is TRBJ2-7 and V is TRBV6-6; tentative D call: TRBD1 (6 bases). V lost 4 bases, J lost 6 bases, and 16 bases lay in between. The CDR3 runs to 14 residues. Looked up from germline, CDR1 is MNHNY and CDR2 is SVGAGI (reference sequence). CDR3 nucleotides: TGTGCCAGCAGTTTAACCGGGACAAACACCGAGCAGTACTTC. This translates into CASSLTGTNTEQYF.

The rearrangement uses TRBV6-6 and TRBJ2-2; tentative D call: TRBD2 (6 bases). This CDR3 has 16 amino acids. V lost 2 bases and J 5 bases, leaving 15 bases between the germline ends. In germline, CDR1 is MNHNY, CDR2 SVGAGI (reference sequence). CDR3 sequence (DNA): TGTGCCAGCAGTTACAGGAAGGCGGGAAGTACCGGGGAGCTGTTTTTT. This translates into CASSYRKAGSTGELFF.